Shown below are 13 T cell receptor beta chains from a single sample sequenced in a study of T cells in Graves' hyperthyroidism and ophthalmopathy. Template material for amplifying TCR beta CDR3 regions consisted of RNA transcripts. During a first-round RT-PCR of the TCR CDR3, the HTBI primer set was used. TCRdb fed the multiplex PCR reads into MiXCR, producing one record per CDR3 protein. The sample yields approximately 630,000 distinct CDR3 sequences, 15% to 20% seen once. The sequencing sample was made of blood. All receptors derive from a woman aged 30 to 39 with Graves' hyperthyroidism.

This clonotype was detected a few times. The DNA of the CDR3 is TGTGCCAGCAGCCCCCTCGGCGGGCAGACGATGAACACTGAAGCTTTCTTT. Its protein product is CASSPLGGQTMNTEAFF. The chain has TRBV7-9 and TRBJ1-1; D is ambiguous. This CDR3 is 17 amino acids long. Deletions cut 5 bases from V and 0 bases from J, with 19 bases between. CDR1 is SEHNR and CDR2 is FQNEAQ in the germline V gene (reference sequence).

In this sample, this clonotype turned up many times. The rearrangement joins TRBV2 to TRBJ1-5, with TRBD1 identical over 7 bases. J was trimmed by 6 bases and V by 0 bases; bases with no gene match: 14. Germline loops: CDR1 SNHLY, CDR2 FYNNEI. CDR3 length equals 18 residues. CDR3 in amino acids: CASSEAPFSDRDRQPQHF. CDR3 DNA: TGTGCCAGCAGTGAAGCGCCCTTTTCCGACAGGGATCGTCAGCCCCAGCATTTT.

CDR3 nucleotides: TGTGCCAGTAGTATGGCTAGCGGGAGCAATGAGCAGTTCTTC. Translation: CASSMASGSNEQFF. V and J are TRBV19 and TRBJ2-1, with 10 bases fitting TRBD2. Unmatched junction bases numbered 2, after V lost 3 bases and J lost 6 bases. Germline V gene data show CDR1 as LNHDA and CDR2 as SQIVND (reference sequence). The CDR3 runs to 14 residues.

The rearrangement uses TRBV20-1 and TRBJ2-5, with 13 positions matching TRBD2. V dropped 7 bases and J dropped 3; count of bases not matched to a gene: 5. From germline, CDR1 is DFQATT and CDR2 SNEGSKA (reference sequence). This CDR3 spans 14 amino acids. CDR3 nucleotides: TGCAGTGGCCGGACTAGCGGGAGAAAAGAGACCCAGTACTTC. It codes for CSGRTSGRKETQYF.

There are many counts of this clonotype. CDR3 nucleotides: TGTGCCAGCAGTCCTAGCGCGGCCGGGACGAAAGGCTACAATGAGCAGTTCTTC. Translation: CASSPSAAGTKGYNEQFF. The chain is built from TRBV28 and TRBJ2-1, with a tentative D call TRBD2 (6 bases). CDR3 size: 18 residues. V gave up 5 bases and J gave up 3 bases, with 23 bases separating them. Germline CDR1 reads MDHEN; CDR2 reads SYDVKM.

This clonotype came up many times. The chain couples TRBV27 to TRBJ2-7; D may be TRBD2 (6 bases). The CDR3 sequence is 15 residues long. Germline loops: CDR1 MNHEY, CDR2 SMNVEV (reference sequence). Trimming took 3 bases from V and 2 from J, leaving 14 bases between them. CDR3 bases: TGTGCCAGCAGTTTTACCCTCGGGGGAACCTACGAGCAGTACTTC. Residues: CASSFTLGGTYEQYF.

A word on this clonotype: Sequence at one end of the junction differs from germline and may be a read error. This sequence joins TRBV27 and TRBJ2-1; the match to TRBD1 covers 9 bases. The CDR3 extends over 14 amino acids. Germline lookup yields CDR1 MNHEY and CDR2 SMNVEV (reference sequence). CDR3 bases: TGTGCCAGCAGTTTGTGGGACAGGGCCAATGAGCGGTTCTTC. Translating it yields CASSLWDRANERFF.

The sample holds many counts of this clonotype. The chain employs TRBV2 and TRBJ1-4; D ambiguous. V lost 2 bases and J 13 bases, leaving 14 bases between the germline ends. Germline CDR1 and CDR2: SNHLY and FYNNEI. This CDR3 comprises 13 residues. The CDR3 coding sequence is TGTGCCAGCAGTGAACAGCCTAGTGAGGGACTGTTTTTT. Protein product: CASSEQPSEGLFF.

The gene calls are TRBV6-1 and TRBJ2-1, with a tentative D call TRBD2 (6 bases). Germline V gene lookup returns CDR1 MNHNS and CDR2 SASEGT. This CDR3 spans 15 amino acids. The germline V and J ends were trimmed by 5 bases and 8 bases, with 19 bases remaining between them. CDR3 DNA sequence: TGTGCCAGCAGTCGCGCGGGACGTTTCCGCGATGAGCAGTTCTTC. Amino acid sequence: CASSRAGRFRDEQFF.

This clonotype was observed a few times. The chain carries TRBV10-1 and TRBJ2-2; 9 positions agree with TRBD2. CDR3 size: 15 residues. The J segment lost 4 bases and the V segment lost 3 bases, leaving 3 bases of the junction unmatched. Germline values: CDR1 WNHNN, CDR2 SYGVQD (reference sequence). CDR3: CASSDLAGFTGELFF. DNA for the CDR3: TGCGCCAGCAGTGACCTAGCGGGGTTCACCGGGGAGCTGTTTTTT.

This clonotype occurred many times. The genes are TRBV7-2 and TRBJ2-1, with 9 nucleotides matching TRBD2. Germline loops: CDR1 SGHTA, CDR2 FQGNSA. The CDR3 totals 15 residues. Trimming took 4 bases from V and 4 from J; bases not matched to a gene: 5. The CDR3 reads CASSSTSGGYNEQFF. CDR3 in DNA: TGTGCCAGCAGCTCGACTAGCGGCGGTTACAATGAGCAGTTCTTC.

As regards this clonotype: This may come from a read error, since a much larger clone is one base off. This sequence joins TRBV6-2 or TRBV6-3 and TRBJ2-1; the match to TRBD2 covers 9 bases. From germline, CDR1 is MNHEY and CDR2 SVGEGT. This CDR3 is 17 amino acids long. The DNA for the CDR3 is TGTGCCAGCAGTCCCCCTAGCGGGAAGGATAACTACAATGGGCAGTTCTTC. It is translated as CASSPPSGKDNYNGQFF.

The chain is built from TRBV5-1 and TRBJ2-3; 11 nucleotides line up with TRBD2. This CDR3 spans 15 amino acids. Germline V CDR1 and CDR2: SGHRS, YFSETQ. The trim removed 4 bases at V and 5 bases at J, leaving 6 bases unmatched. CDR3 residues: CASSMTGTSGDTQYF. The DNA for the CDR3 is TGCGCCAGCAGCATGACCGGGACTAGCGGAGATACGCAGTATTTT.